One TCR beta chain is described in this entry. What it binds is not known. This sample was included in a study of early T cells in non-severe SARS-CoV-2 infection. Whole-study context: RNA in bulk from unsorted whole blood was sequenced, and chains were unpaired. General study results and limits: There was a bias toward anti-spike CD8 responses in VDJdb matching, which missed private and CD4 specificities.

Unique molecular identifiers were added to individual cDNA molecules. MiXCR, applied by TCRdb to the 5' RACE reads, yields one record per CDR3 protein. The table has 64,000 or so distinct CDR3 sequences, over 9.5% seen once. The CDR3 runs 10 residues. Germline V gives CDR1 SQVTM, CDR2 ANQGSEA. V dropped 4 bases and J dropped 6 bases, with 6 bases sitting between them. The input for sequencing was whole blood, taken at baseline. The sequence came from an adult who was a healthcare worker with PCR-confirmed SARS-CoV-2 infection or an uninfected control (not recorded which). The chain links TRBV29-1 to TRBJ1-1, with unresolved D. The CDR3 loop is CSVGEAEAFF. The CDR3 DNA sequence: TGCAGCGTTGGGGAGGCTGAAGCTTTCTTT.